A selection of T cell receptor beta chains follows, all from one sample in a study of tumor and adjacent non-tumor tissue in lung cancer. TCRdb passed the multiplex PCR reads through MiXCR, listing each CDR3 protein once. This table holds over 40,000 distinct CDR3 sequences, about 70% found once. The sequencing input was distant non-tumor lung tissue. The receptor source for this set is a woman aged 55-70 years with non-small cell lung cancer. CDR3s include the opening cysteine and the closing phenylalanine or tryptophan. D genes are given only for firm matches. Size tells how often a clone was seen (once, few, many) or the class of an expanded clone, and some rows leave it out.

clone_size: -; v_call: TRBV7-9; d_call: -; j_call: TRBJ1-2; cdr3_nt: TGTGCCAGCAGCGCCGACCTCTCGGATTGCTACACCTTC; cdr3_aa: CASSADLSDCYTF
clone_size: -; v_call: TRBV4-3; d_call: -; j_call: TRBJ2-6; cdr3_nt: TGCGCCAGCAGCCAAGGTACTAGGGCCAACGTCGTGACTTTC; cdr3_aa: CASSQGTRANVVTF
clone_size: -; v_call: TRBV6-2/TRBV6-3; d_call: -; j_call: TRBJ2-2; cdr3_nt: TGTGCCAGCTCTTTTGAGCAGTTCGAAGGGACAGGGGAGCTGTTTTTT; cdr3_aa: CASSFEQFEGTGELFF
clone_size: once; v_call: TRBV11-2; d_call: -; j_call: TRBJ2-6; cdr3_nt: TGTGCCAGCAGCCCAGGGATGGGTCCCGGGGCCAGCGTCCTGACTTTC; cdr3_aa: CASSPGMGPGASVLTF
clone_size: -; v_call: TRBV6-5; d_call: -; j_call: TRBJ1-3; cdr3_nt: TGTACCAGCAGTTCCGTGGGGGTAGACTCAGGAAACACCATATATTTT; cdr3_aa: CTSSSVGVDSGNTIYF
clone_size: -; v_call: TRBV4-3; d_call: TRBD1; j_call: TRBJ2-6; cdr3_nt: TGCGCCACCAGCCAAGATGGGGGCAGGGGGATAATATCTGGGGCCAATGTCCTGACTTTC; cdr3_aa: CATSQDGGRGIISGANVLTF
clone_size: many; v_call: TRBV7-9; d_call: -; j_call: TRBJ2-1; cdr3_nt: TGTGCCAGCAGCTTCTCGATCGGGGATGAGCAGTTCTTC; cdr3_aa: CASSFSIGDEQFF
clone_size: -; v_call: TRBV6-2/TRBV6-3; d_call: -; j_call: TRBJ2-3; cdr3_nt: TGTGCCAGCAGTTTGACAGAGCCGAATACGCGGTATTTT; cdr3_aa: CASSLTEPNTRYF
clone_size: -; v_call: TRBV29-1; d_call: TRBD2; j_call: TRBJ2-2; cdr3_nt: TGCAGCGTACTAGCGGGTGGCGGGGAGCTATTTTTT; cdr3_aa: CSVLAGGGELFF
clone_size: -; v_call: TRBV7-3; d_call: -; j_call: TRBJ2-1; cdr3_nt: TGTGCCAGCAGCTTCGGGGGAGAGCAGTTCTTC; cdr3_aa: CASSFGGEQFF
clone_size: -; v_call: TRBV4-3; d_call: TRBD1; j_call: TRBJ2-2; cdr3_nt: TGCGCCAGTAGCCAAGACCGACAGGGGGCCTGGACTAGGGCAGGGAAGCTGTTTTTT; cdr3_aa: CASSQDRQGAWTRAGKLFF
clone_size: once; v_call: TRBV29-1; d_call: TRBD1; j_call: TRBJ2-1; cdr3_nt: TGCAGCGTGGAACCTCAGGGGGCCTCTCTCGATTTCAATGAGCAGTTCTTC; cdr3_aa: CSVEPQGASLDFNEQFF
clone_size: -; v_call: TRBV28; d_call: -; j_call: TRBJ2-1; cdr3_nt: TGTGCCAGCACTTTACGGGGAAATGAGCAGTTCTTC; cdr3_aa: CASTLRGNEQFF
clone_size: medium-sized; v_call: TRBV12-3/TRBV12-4; d_call: TRBD2; j_call: TRBJ2-7; cdr3_nt: TGTGCCAGCAGTTTCGTCCTAGCGGGGGACTACGAGCAGTACTTC; cdr3_aa: CASSFVLAGDYEQYF
clone_size: many; v_call: TRBV20-1; d_call: -; j_call: TRBJ2-7; cdr3_nt: TGCAGTGCCTCGTTAGGGGGGACCTACGAGCAGTACTTC; cdr3_aa: CSASLGGTYEQYF
clone_size: -; v_call: TRBV20-1; d_call: -; j_call: TRBJ1-1; cdr3_nt: TGCAGTGCTAGAGCGCCGCCGGGGACGGTATTGAACACTGAAGCTTACTTT; cdr3_aa: CSARAPPGTVLNTEAYF
clone_size: -; v_call: TRBV6-2/TRBV6-3; d_call: -; j_call: TRBJ2-7; cdr3_nt: TGTGTCAGCAATGTGGATAGGGGTGGCGAGCAGTACTTC; cdr3_aa: CVSNVDRGGEQYF
clone_size: -; v_call: TRBV11-3; d_call: TRBD1; j_call: TRBJ2-1; cdr3_nt: TGTGCCAGCAGCTTTGTGGGGCAGGGGGATGCATTCTTC; cdr3_aa: CASSFVGQGDAFF
clone_size: -; v_call: TRBV4-3; d_call: -; j_call: TRBJ2-3; cdr3_nt: TGCGCCAGCAGCCAAGTGGAGGGGGTCACGGATACGCAGTATTTT; cdr3_aa: CASSQVEGVTDTQYF
clone_size: many; v_call: TRBV29-1; d_call: -; j_call: TRBJ1-5; cdr3_nt: TGCAGCGTTGTGGACAGCGGGGGTCAGCCCCAGCATTTT; cdr3_aa: CSVVDSGGQPQHF
clone_size: once; v_call: TRBV11-3; d_call: -; j_call: TRBJ1-1; cdr3_nt: TGTGCCAGTAGCTTAATAGGGGACCTGACTGATGCTTTCTTT; cdr3_aa: CASSLIGDLTDAFF
clone_size: -; v_call: TRBV5-4; d_call: -; j_call: TRBJ2-3; cdr3_nt: TGTGCCAGCAGTGCAGCTAGACCCACAGATATGCAGTATTTT; cdr3_aa: CASSAARPTDMQYF
clone_size: -; v_call: TRBV11-1; d_call: -; j_call: TRBJ2-1; cdr3_nt: TGTGCTAGCAGTCGGGATTTCGCAGCGAGCTCCTACAACGAGCAGTTCTTC; cdr3_aa: CASSRDFAASSYNEQFF
clone_size: -; v_call: TRBV4-2; d_call: -; j_call: TRBJ1-1; cdr3_nt: TGTGCCAGCAGCCAAGAAGGCGGAACAGGGCCCGCTGAAGTTTTCTTT; cdr3_aa: CASSQEGGTGPAEVFF
clone_size: few; v_call: TRBV5-1; d_call: -; j_call: TRBJ1-1; cdr3_nt: TGCGCCAGCAGCCAGTGGGGGGGCGCCGGGGTCACTGAAGCTTTCTTT; cdr3_aa: CASSQWGGAGVTEAFF
clone_size: -; v_call: TRBV6-2/TRBV6-3; d_call: TRBD1; j_call: TRBJ2-1; cdr3_nt: TGTACCAGCAGTTACAGGCAGGGGGTTAAGAATGAGCAGTTCTTC; cdr3_aa: CTSSYRQGVKNEQFF
clone_size: -; v_call: TRBV11-2; d_call: -; j_call: TRBJ2-2; cdr3_nt: TGTGCCAACAGCGCGGACACTGGGGAGCTGTTTTTT; cdr3_aa: CANSADTGELFF
clone_size: few; v_call: TRBV28; d_call: -; j_call: TRBJ1-1; cdr3_nt: TGTGCCAGCAGTTTATTGCTTCATACCTGCACTGAAGCTTTCTTT; cdr3_aa: CASSLLLHTCTEAFF
clone_size: -; v_call: TRBV28; d_call: TRBD1; j_call: TRBJ1-1; cdr3_nt: TGTGCAAACAGTCCCAGGACAGGGGGGAGCACTGAAGCTTTCTTT; cdr3_aa: CANSPRTGGSTEAFF
clone_size: -; v_call: TRBV6-1; d_call: -; j_call: TRBJ2-2; cdr3_nt: TGTGTCGGGGAGACAAACAACACCGGGGAGCTATTTTTT; cdr3_aa: CVGETNNTGELFF
clone_size: -; v_call: TRBV4-3; d_call: -; j_call: TRBJ1-2; cdr3_nt: TGCGCGAGCAGCCCAGAGGGACTGGGGACCTATGGCTACACCTTC; cdr3_aa: CASSPEGLGTYGYTF
clone_size: once; v_call: TRBV25-1; d_call: TRBD1; j_call: TRBJ2-2; cdr3_nt: TGTGCCTGCAGTGAATTACAGGGGAACACCGGGGAACTGTTTTTT; cdr3_aa: CACSELQGNTGELFF
clone_size: -; v_call: TRBV5-6; d_call: TRBD2; j_call: TRBJ2-1; cdr3_nt: TGTACCAGCAGCTTGTTATCCAGCGGGGGGGCGTGGAATAAGCAGATCTTC; cdr3_aa: CTSSLLSSGGAWNKQIF
clone_size: medium-sized; v_call: TRBV11-3; d_call: -; j_call: TRBJ2-5; cdr3_nt: TGTGCCAGCAGCGGACAGCAAGAGACCCAGTACTTC; cdr3_aa: CASSGQQETQYF
clone_size: -; v_call: TRBV28; d_call: TRBD1; j_call: TRBJ1-2; cdr3_nt: TGTGCCAGCAGAATTTATGGGACAGAATATGGCTACACCTTC; cdr3_aa: CASRIYGTEYGYTF
clone_size: -; v_call: TRBV7-9; d_call: -; j_call: TRBJ2-5; cdr3_nt: TGTCCCAGCAGCTCCCCTTCCGGGCGAGGGGACGAGACCCAGTACTTC; cdr3_aa: CPSSSPSGRGDETQYF
clone_size: -; v_call: TRBV6-2/TRBV6-3; d_call: -; j_call: TRBJ1-2; cdr3_nt: TGTGCCAGCATCGGCAAGGAAGACTCTAGCTACACCTTC; cdr3_aa: CASIGKEDSSYTF
clone_size: medium-sized; v_call: TRBV4-3; d_call: -; j_call: TRBJ2-6; cdr3_nt: TGCGCCAGCAGCCCAGACTCCGGGGGTGGGGCCAACGTCCTGACTTTC; cdr3_aa: CASSPDSGGGANVLTF
clone_size: many; v_call: TRBV28; d_call: -; j_call: TRBJ1-6; cdr3_nt: TGTGCCAGCAGTTTAGGAGGTCAGAATTCACCCCTCCACTTT; cdr3_aa: CASSLGGQNSPLHF